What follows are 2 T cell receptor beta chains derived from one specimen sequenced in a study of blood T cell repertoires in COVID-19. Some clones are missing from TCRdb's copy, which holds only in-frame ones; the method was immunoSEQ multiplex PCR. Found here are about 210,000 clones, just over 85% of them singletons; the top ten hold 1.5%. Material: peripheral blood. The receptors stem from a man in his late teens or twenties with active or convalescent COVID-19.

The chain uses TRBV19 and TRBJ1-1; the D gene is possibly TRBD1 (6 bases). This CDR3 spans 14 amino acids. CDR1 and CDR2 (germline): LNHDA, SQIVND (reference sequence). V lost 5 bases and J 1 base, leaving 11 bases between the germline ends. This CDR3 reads CASSQQGGNTEAFF. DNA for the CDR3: TGTGCCAGTAGTCAACAGGGCGGGAACACTGAAGCTTTCTTT.

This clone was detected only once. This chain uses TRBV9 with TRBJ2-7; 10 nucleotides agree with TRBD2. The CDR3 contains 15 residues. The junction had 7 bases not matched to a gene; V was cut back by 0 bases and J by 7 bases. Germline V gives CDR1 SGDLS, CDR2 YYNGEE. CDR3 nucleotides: TGTGCCAGCAGCGTAGGCTCTAGCGGGAGCGAAGAGCAGTACTTC. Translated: CASSVGSSGSEEQYF.